The text below deals with one TCR beta chain. The antigen is unknown. This sample is part of a study of cytomegalovirus exposure and HLA in healthy donors. The overall study: Among about 200 million T cells, an earlier analysis found 117 million unique TCR beta sequences. Findings and limits, study-wide: Using a false discovery rate of 0.05, a later analysis showed that 16,951 TCR beta sequences were associated with HLA alleles. In an earlier analysis, about 87% or about 30%: the productive usage of most TCR beta V segments. Researchers left out some V segments, among them TRBV6-2 and TRBV6-3, as indistinguishable.

V shed 3 bases and J shed 2 bases, with 13 bases lying between them. CDR3 length equals 15 residues. CDR1 is SGHRS and CDR2 is YFSETQ in the germline V gene. PCR was performed using 60 Vbeta and 13 Jbeta primers. Only in-frame clones appear in the TCRdb table, and some are missing; sequencing was by immunoSEQ multiplex PCR. The data show around 120,000 clones, with roughly three fifths seen just once and 3% to 4.5% held by the top ten. The clonotype comes from a young man in good health and CMV-seropositive. V is TRBV5-1 and J is TRBJ2-3; the D gene is possibly TRBD1 (7 bases). Material: PBMCs. The CDR3 loop reads CASSWGDSPTDTQYF. For the CDR3, the DNA is TGCGCCAGCAGCTGGGGGGACAGTCCCACAGATACGCAGTATTTT.